This TCR beta chain was documented in a study of blood T cell repertoires in COVID-19. Enrolled through a virtual design, the participants were between 18 and 89 years of age and came from some 25 US areas. Participants' reported clinical history set cohort assignment. Within 2 weeks before study entry, exposed participants met a COVID-19 case. Authors' analysis steps: Counts of nucleated cells, estimated from reference gene primer amplification, were obtained. Using immunoSEQ multiplex PCR, the repertoire was profiled, and TCRdb retains in-frame clones only, with some absent. V, J and clone size derive from that table, while D and trimming were established from the DNA sequence. Seen here are hundreds of thousands of clones, about four fifths observed once, and the top ten hold about 5%. The CDR3 has 15 amino acids. V was clipped by 5 bases and J by 5 bases; unmatched bases: 8. Germline lookup yields CDR1 MGHDK and CDR2 SYGVNS.

Sequenced sample: PBMCs or T cells enriched from blood (not recorded which). This receptor was taken from a man in his forties or fifties who had been exposed to COVID-19. The rearrangement joins TRBV25-1 to TRBJ2-2, with 7 positions matching TRBD2. The CDR3 DNA reads TGTGCCAGCAGTCACGGGAGGCCACTAACCGGGGAGCTGTTTTTT. Translating gives CASSHGRPLTGELFF.